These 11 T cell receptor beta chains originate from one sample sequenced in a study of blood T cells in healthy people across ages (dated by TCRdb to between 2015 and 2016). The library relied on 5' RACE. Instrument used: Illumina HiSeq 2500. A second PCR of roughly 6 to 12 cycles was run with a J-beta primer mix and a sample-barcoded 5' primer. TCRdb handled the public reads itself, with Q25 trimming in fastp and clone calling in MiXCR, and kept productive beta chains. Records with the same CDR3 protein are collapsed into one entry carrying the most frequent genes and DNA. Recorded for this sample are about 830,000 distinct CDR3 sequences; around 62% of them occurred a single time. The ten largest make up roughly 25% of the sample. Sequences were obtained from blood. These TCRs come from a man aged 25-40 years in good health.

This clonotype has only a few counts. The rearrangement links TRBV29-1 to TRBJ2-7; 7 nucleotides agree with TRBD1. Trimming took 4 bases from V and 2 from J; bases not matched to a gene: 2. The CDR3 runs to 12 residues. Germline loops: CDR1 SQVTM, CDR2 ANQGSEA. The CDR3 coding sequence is TGCAGCGTTGGGGACAGCACCTACGAGCAGTACTTC. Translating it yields CSVGDSTYEQYF.

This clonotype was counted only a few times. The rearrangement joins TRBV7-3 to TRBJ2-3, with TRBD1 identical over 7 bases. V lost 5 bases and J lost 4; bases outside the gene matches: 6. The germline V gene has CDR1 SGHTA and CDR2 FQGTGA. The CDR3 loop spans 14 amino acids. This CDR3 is CASSPDRAADTQYF. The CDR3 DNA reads TGTGCCAGCAGCCCAGACAGGGCAGCAGATACGCAGTATTTT.

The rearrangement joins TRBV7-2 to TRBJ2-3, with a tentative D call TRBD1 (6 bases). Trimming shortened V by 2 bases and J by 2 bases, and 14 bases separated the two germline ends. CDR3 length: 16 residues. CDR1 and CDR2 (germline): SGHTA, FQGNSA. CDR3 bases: TGTGCCAGCAGCTTACTCCCAGGGGACCTCACAGATACGCAGTATTTT. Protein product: CASSLLPGDLTDTQYF.

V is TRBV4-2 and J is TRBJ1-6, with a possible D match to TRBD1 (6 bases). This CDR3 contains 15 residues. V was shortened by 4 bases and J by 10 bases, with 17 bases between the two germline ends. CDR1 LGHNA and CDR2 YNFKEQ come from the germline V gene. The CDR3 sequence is CASSPQGFGMSPLHF. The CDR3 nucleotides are TGTGCCAGCAGCCCACAGGGTTTCGGGATGTCACCCCTCCACTTT.

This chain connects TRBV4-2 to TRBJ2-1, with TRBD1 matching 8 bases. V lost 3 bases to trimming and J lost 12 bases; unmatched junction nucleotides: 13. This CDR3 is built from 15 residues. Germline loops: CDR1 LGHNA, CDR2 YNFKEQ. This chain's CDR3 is CASSQPGQETLGQFF. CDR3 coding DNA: TGTGCCAGCAGCCAGCCGGGACAGGAGACCTTGGGGCAGTTCTTC.

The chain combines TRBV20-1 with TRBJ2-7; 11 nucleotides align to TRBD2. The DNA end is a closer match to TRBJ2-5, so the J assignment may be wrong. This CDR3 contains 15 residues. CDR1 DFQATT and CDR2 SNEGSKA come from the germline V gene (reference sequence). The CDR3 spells CSARASGGRWETQYF. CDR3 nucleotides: TGCAGTGCTAGAGCTAGCGGGGGGCGGTGGGAGACCCAGTACTTC.

CDR3 DNA sequence: TGCGCCAGGAGCCAGGGTGCAACTAGCACAGATACGCAGTATTTT. Encoded protein: CARSQGATSTDTQYF. The V and J genes are TRBV5-1 and TRBJ2-3, with D tentatively TRBD1 (5 bases). CDR3 length: 15 amino acids. V was cut by 8 bases and J by 0 bases, with 16 bases left in between. CDR1 and CDR2 (germline): SGHRS, YFSETQ.

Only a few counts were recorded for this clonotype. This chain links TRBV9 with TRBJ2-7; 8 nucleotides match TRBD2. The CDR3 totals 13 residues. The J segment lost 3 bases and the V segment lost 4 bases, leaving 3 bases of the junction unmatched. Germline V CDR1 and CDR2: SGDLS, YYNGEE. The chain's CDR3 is CASSSTSDYEQYF. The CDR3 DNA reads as TGTGCCAGCAGCTCGACTAGCGACTACGAGCAGTACTTC.

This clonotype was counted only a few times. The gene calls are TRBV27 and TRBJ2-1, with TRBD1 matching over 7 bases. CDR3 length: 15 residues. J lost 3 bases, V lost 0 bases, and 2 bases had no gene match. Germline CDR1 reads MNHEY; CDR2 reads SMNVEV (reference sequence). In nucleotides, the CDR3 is TGTGCCAGCAGTTTATCGGCAGGGGGCTACAATGAGCAGTTCTTC. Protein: CASSLSAGGYNEQFF.

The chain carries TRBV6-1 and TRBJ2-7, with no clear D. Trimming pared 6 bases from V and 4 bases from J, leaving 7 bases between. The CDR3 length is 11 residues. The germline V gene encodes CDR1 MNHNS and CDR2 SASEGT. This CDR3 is CASRVDYEQYF. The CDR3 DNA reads TGTGCCAGCAGGGTAGATTACGAGCAGTACTTC.

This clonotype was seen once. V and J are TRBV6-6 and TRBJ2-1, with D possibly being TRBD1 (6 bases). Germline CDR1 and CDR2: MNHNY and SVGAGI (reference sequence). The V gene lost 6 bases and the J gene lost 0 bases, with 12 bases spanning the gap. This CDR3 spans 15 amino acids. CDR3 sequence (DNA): TGTGCCAGCAGAGAGGACAGAAGCTCCTACAATGAGCAGTTCTTC. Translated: CASREDRSSYNEQFF.